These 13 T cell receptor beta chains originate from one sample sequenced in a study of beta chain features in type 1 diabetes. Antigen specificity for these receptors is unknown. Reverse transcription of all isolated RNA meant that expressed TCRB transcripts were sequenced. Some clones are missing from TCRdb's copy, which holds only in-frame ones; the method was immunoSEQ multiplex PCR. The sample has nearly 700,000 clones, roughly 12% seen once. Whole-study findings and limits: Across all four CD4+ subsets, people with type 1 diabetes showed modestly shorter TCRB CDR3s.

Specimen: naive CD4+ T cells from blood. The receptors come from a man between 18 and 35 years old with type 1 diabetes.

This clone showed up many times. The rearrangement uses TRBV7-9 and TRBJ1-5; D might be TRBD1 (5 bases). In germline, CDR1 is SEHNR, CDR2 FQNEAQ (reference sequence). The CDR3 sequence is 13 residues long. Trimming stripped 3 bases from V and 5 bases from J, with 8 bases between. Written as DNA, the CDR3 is TGTGCCAGCAGCTTTGAAGGGGATCAGCCCCAGCATTTT. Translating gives CASSFEGDQPQHF.

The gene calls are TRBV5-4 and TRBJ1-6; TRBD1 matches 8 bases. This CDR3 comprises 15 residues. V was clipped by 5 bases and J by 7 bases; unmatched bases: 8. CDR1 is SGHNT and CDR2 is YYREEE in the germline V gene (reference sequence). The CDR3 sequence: CASRYTTGVNSPLHF. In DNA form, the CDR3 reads TGTGCCAGCAGATATACGACAGGGGTAAATTCACCCCTCCACTTT.

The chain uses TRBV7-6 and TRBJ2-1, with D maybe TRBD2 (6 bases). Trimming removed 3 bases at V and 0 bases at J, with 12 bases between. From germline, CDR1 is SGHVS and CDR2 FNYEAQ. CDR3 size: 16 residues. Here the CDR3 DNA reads TGTGCCAGCAGCTTGGCCGGGACTGACTCCTACAATGAGCAGTTCTTC. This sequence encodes CASSLAGTDSYNEQFF.

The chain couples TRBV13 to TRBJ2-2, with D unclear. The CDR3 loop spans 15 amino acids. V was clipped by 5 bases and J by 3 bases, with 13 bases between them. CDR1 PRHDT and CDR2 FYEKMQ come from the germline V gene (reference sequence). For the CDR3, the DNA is TGTGCCAGCAGCCCCATCCCCAGAGACACCGGGGAGCTGTTTTTT. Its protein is CASSPIPRDTGELFF.

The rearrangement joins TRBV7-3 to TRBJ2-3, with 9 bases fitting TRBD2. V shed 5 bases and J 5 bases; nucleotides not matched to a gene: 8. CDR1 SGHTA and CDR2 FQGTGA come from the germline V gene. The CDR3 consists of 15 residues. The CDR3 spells CASSPRGGLEDTQYF. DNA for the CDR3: TGTGCCAGCAGCCCGCGGGGGGGCCTTGAAGATACGCAGTATTTT.

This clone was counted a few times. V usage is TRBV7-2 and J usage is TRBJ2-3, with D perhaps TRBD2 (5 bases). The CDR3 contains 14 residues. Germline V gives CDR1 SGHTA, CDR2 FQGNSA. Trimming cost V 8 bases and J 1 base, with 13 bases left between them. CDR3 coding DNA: TGTGCCAGCGCCGGAGGATCGGGCACAGATACGCAGTATTTT. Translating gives CASAGGSGTDTQYF.

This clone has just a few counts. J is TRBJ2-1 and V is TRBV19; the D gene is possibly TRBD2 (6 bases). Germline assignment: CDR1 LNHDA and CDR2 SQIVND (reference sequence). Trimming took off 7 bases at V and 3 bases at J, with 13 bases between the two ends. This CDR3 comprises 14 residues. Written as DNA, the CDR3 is TGTGCCAGTACCTTTGCGGGGTACTACAATGAGCAGTTCTTC. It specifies CASTFAGYYNEQFF.

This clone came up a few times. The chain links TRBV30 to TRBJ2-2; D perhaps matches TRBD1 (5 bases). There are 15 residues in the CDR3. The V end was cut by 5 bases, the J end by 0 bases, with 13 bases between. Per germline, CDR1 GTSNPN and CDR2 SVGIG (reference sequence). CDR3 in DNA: TGTGCCTGGGACAGAATAAACGCGAACACCGGGGAGCTGTTTTTT. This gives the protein CAWDRINANTGELFF.

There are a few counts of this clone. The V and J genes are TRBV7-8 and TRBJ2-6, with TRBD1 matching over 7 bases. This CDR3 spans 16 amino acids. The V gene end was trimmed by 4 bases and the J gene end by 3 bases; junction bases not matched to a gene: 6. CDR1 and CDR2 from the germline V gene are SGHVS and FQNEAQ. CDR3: CASSSQGGRGANVLTF. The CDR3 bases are TGTGCCAGCAGCTCGCAAGGGGGCCGTGGGGCCAACGTCCTGACTTTC.

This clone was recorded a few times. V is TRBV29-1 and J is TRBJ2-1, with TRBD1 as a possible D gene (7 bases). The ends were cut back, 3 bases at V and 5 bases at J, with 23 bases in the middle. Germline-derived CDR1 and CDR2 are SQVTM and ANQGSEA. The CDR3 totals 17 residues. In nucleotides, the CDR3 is TGCAGCGTTGATCGAATTTCGGGGGACAGCCGGAACAATGAGCAGTTCTTC. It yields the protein CSVDRISGDSRNNEQFF.

Written as DNA, the CDR3 is TGTGCCAGCAGTTTAGGGGCAGGGATTGGTAATTCACCCCTCCACTTT. Translating gives CASSLGAGIGNSPLHF. The J gene is TRBJ1-6, the V gene TRBV28, with TRBD1 as a possible D gene (5 bases). CDR3 length: 16 residues. Germline V gives CDR1 MDHEN, CDR2 SYDVKM. V was pared by 2 bases and J by 6 bases, with 14 bases between. Supplemented by reference TRBV28 and TRBJ1-6, the full variable domain reads DVKVTQSSRYLVKRTGEKVFLECVQDMDHENMFWYRQDPGLGLRLIYFSYDVKMKEKGDIPEGYSVSREKKERFSLILESASTNQTSMYLCASSLGAGIGNSPLHFGNGTRLTVT.

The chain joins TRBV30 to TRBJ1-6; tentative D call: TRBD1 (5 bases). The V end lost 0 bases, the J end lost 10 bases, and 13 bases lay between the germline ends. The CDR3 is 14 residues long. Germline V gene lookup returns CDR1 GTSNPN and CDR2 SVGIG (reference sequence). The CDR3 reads CAWSVSGAGSPLHF. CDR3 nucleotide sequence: TGTGCCTGGAGTGTATCCGGGGCAGGATCACCCCTCCACTTT.

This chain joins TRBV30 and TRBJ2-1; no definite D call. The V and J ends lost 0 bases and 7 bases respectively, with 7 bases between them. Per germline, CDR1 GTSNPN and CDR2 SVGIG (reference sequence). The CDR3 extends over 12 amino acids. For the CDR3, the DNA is TGTGCCTGGAGTGTAATTCAGAATGAGCAGTTCTTC. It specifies CAWSVIQNEQFF.